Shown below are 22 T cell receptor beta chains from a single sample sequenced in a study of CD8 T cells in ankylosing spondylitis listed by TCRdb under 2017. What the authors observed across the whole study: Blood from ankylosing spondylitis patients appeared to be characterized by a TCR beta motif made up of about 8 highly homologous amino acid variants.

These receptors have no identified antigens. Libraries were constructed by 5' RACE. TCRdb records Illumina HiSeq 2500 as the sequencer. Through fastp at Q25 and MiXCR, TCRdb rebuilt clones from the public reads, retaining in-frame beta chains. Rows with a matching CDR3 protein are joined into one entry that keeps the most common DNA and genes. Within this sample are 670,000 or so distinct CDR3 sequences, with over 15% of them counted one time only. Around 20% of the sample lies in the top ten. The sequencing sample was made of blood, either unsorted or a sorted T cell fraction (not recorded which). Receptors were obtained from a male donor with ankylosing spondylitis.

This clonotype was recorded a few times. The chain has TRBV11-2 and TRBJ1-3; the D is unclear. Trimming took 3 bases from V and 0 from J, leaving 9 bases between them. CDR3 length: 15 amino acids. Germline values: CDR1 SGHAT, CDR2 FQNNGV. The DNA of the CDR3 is TGTGCCAGCAGCTTGTCAGGAACCTCTGGAAACACCATATATTTT. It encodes CASSLSGTSGNTIYF.

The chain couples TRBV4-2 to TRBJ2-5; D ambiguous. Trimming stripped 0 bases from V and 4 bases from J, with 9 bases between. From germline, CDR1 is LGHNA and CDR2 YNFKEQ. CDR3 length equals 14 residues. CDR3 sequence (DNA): TGTGCCAGCAGCCAAGATGGTACAATAGAGACCCAGTACTTC. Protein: CASSQDGTIETQYF.

The CDR3 here is CASSSDDFNYGYTF. The CDR3 nucleotides read TGTGCCAGCAGCTCGGACGATTTTAACTATGGCTACACCTTC. The chain recombines TRBV7-9 with TRBJ1-2; D uncertain. The V gene's germline CDR1 is SEHNR and CDR2 FQNEAQ (reference sequence). The V end lost 4 bases, the J end lost 1 base, and 10 bases lay between the germline ends. CDR3 length: 14 residues.

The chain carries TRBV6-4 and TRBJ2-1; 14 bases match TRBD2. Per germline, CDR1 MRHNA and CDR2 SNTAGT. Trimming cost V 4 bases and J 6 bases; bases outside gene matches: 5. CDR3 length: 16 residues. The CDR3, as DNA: TGTGCCAGCAGTGCCCTGGGGACTAGCGGGAGCAATGAGCAGTTCTTC. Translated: CASSALGTSGSNEQFF.

In DNA, the CDR3 is TGTGCCAGCAGTGAACGTCCATCAGGGGGCATCTACGAGCAGTACTTC. Amino acids: CASSERPSGGIYEQYF. This sequence joins TRBV6-1 and TRBJ2-7, with TRBD1 identical over 8 bases. The CDR3 contains 16 residues. The V segment lost 2 bases and the J segment 3 bases; nucleotides outside the gene matches: 9. Germline-derived CDR1 and CDR2 are MNHNS and SASEGT.

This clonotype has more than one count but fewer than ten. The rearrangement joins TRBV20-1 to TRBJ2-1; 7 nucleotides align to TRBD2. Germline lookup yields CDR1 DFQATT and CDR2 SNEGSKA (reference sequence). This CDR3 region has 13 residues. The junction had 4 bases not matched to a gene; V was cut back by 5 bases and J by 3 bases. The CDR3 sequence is CSAWGTNYNEQFF. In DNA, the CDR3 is TGCAGTGCTTGGGGGACTAACTACAATGAGCAGTTCTTC.

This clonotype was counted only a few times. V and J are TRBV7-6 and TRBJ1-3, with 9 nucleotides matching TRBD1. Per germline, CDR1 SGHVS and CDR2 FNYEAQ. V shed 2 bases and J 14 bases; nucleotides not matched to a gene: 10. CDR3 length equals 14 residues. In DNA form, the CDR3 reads TGTGCCAGCAGCTTATACGCGGACGGGACAGGGTTATATTTT. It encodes CASSLYADGTGLYF.

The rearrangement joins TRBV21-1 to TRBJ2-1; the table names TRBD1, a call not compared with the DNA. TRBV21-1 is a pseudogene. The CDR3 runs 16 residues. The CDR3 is CASSGAGKNTYNEQFF. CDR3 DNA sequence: TGTGCCAGCTCGGGGGCGGGGAAGAATACCTACAATGAGCAGTTCTTC.

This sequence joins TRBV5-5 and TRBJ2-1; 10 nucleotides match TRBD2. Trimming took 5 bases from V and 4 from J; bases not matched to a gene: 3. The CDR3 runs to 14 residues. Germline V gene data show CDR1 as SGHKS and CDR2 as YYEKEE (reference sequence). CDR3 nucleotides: TGTGCCAGCAGTACTAGCGGGACGTACAATGAGCAGTTCTTC. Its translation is CASSTSGTYNEQFF. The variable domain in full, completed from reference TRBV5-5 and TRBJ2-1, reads DAGVTQSPTHLIKTRGQQVTLRCSPISGHKSVSWYQQVLGQGPQFIFQYYEKEERGRGNFPDRFSARQFPNYSSELNVNALLLGDSALYLCASSTSGTYNEQFFGPGTRLTVL.

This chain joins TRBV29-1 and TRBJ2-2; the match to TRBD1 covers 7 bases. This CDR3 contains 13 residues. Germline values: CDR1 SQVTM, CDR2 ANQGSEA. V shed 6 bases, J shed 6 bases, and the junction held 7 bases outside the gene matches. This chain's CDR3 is CSVTLQGAGELFF. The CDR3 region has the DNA TGCAGCGTCACATTGCAGGGGGCCGGGGAGCTGTTTTTT.

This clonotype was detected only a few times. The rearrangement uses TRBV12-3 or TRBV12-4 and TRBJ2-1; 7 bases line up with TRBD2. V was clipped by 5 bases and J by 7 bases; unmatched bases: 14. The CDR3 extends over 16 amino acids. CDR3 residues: CASSPSGGRSYNEQFF. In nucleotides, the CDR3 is TGTGCCAGCAGTCCCTCGGGGGGAAGGTCGTATAATGAGCAGTTCTTC.

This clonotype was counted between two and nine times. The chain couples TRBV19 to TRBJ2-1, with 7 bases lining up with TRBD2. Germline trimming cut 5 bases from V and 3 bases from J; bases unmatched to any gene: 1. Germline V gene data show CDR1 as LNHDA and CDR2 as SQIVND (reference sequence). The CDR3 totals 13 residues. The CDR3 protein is CASSWGGYNEQFF. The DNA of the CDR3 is TGTGCCAGTAGTTGGGGGGGCTACAATGAGCAGTTCTTC.

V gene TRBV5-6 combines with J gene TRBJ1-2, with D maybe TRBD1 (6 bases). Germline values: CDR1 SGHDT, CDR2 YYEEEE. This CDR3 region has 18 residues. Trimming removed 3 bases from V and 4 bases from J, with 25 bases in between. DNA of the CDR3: TGTGCCAGCAGCTCTGGGCTGGGTTGCTCGACAGGAATCTATGGCTACACCTTC. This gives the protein CASSSGLGCSTGIYGYTF.

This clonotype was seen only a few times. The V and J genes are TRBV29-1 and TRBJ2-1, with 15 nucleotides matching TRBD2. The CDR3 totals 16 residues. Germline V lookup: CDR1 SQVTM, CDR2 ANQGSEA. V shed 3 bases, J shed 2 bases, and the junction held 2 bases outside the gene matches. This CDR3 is CSVDGLAGGPYNEQFF. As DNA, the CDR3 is TGCAGCGTTGATGGACTAGCGGGAGGGCCCTACAATGAGCAGTTCTTC.

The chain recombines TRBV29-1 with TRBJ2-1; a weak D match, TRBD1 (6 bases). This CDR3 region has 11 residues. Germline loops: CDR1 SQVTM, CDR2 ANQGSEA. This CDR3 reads CSSLGGNEQFF. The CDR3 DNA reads TGCAGTTCCCTAGGGGGCAATGAGCAGTTCTTC.

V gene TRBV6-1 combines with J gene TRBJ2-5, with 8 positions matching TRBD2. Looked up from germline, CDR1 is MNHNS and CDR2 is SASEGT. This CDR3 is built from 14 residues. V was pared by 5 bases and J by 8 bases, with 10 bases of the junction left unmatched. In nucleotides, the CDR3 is TGTGCCAGCAGTCTTCAAGCGGGAGTAGACACCCAGTACTTC. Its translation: CASSLQAGVDTQYF.

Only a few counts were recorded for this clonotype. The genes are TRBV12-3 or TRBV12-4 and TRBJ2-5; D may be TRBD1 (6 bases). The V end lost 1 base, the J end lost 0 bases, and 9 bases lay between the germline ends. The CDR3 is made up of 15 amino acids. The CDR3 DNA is TGTGCCAGCAGTTTAGGACAGGCTAACCAAGAGACCCAGTACTTC. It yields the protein CASSLGQANQETQYF.

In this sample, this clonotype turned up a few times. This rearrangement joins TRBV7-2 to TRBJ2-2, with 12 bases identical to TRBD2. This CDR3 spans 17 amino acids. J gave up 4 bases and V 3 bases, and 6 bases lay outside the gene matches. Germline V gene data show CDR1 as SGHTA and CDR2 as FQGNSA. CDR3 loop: CASSFLTSGSVTGELFF. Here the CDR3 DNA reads TGTGCCAGCAGCTTTCTGACTAGCGGGAGTGTCACCGGGGAGCTGTTTTTT.

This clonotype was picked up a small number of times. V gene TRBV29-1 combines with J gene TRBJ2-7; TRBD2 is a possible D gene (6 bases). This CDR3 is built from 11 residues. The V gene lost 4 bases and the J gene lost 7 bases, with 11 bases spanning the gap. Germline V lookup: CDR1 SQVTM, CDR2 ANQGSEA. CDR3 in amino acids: CSVGVGGEQYF. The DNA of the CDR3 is TGCAGCGTTGGAGTCGGGGGAGAGCAGTACTTC.

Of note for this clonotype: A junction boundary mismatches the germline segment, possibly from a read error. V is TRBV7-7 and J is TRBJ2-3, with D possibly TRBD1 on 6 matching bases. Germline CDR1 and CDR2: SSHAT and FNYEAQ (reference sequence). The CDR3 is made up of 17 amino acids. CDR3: CASSLGVTGRSTDTQYF. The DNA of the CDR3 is TGTGCTAGCAGCTTAGGTGTGACAGGTCGTAGCACAGATACGCAGTATTTT.

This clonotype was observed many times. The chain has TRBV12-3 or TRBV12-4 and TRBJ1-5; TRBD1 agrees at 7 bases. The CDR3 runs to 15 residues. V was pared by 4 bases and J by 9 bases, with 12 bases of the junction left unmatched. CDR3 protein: CASSSDQGGLRPQHF. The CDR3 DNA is TGTGCCAGCAGTTCCGATCAGGGGGGGCTGAGGCCCCAGCATTTT.

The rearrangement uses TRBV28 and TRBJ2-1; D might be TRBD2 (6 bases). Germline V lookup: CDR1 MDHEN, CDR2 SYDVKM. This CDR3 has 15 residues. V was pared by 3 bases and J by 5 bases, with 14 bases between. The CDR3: CASSFYLAVDNEQFF. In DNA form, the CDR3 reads TGTGCCAGCAGTTTCTACTTAGCGGTCGACAATGAGCAGTTCTTC.